One and the same sample provided the 25 T cell receptor beta chains below, sequenced in a study of blood T cell repertoires in COVID-19. Clones were read by immunoSEQ multiplex PCR, and TCRdb kept only the in-frame ones, dropping some. This table has roughly 190,000 clones, about 85% appearing once. Sequencing was performed on PBMCs or T cells enriched from blood (not recorded which). Receptors originate from a woman aged 30 to 39 who had recovered from COVID-19.

This sequence joins TRBV4-2 and TRBJ1-4; TRBD1 might be the D (5 bases). Germline CDR1 and CDR2: LGHNA and YNFKEQ. The CDR3 has 16 amino acids. Trimming took 0 bases from V and 5 from J, leaving 13 bases between them. The chain's CDR3 is CASSQEFDSVNEKLFF. In DNA form, the CDR3 reads TGTGCCAGCAGCCAAGAATTTGACAGCGTAAATGAAAAACTGTTTTTT.

The V and J genes are TRBV4-1 and TRBJ2-7; D is perhaps TRBD1 (5 bases). The V end was cut by 2 bases, the J end by 3 bases, with 14 bases between. The germline V gene encodes CDR1 MGHRA and CDR2 YSYEKL. The CDR3 is made up of 15 amino acids. The CDR3 nucleotides are TGCGCCAGCAGCCAATTGCGTGGGGCGAACTACGAGCAGTACTTC. Translated, it gives CASSQLRGANYEQYF.

V gene TRBV19 combines with J gene TRBJ1-5, with unresolved D. The CDR3 has 15 residues. Germline CDR1 LNHDA, CDR2 SQIVND (reference sequence). The V end lost 3 bases, the J end lost 3 bases, and 12 bases lay between the germline ends. The DNA for the CDR3 is TGTGCCAGTAGTATTGAGGGTAGGGTCAATCAGCCCCAGCATTTT. Protein sequence: CASSIEGRVNQPQHF.

The rearrangement links TRBV7-8 to TRBJ2-1, with 9 bases aligning to TRBD1. The trim removed 5 bases at V and 4 bases at J, leaving 6 bases unmatched. The CDR3 sequence is 15 residues long. The germline CDR1 and CDR2 sequences are SGHVS and FQNEAQ. The CDR3 DNA reads as TGTGCCAGCAGCGCGCAACAGGGGGCGTACAATGAGCAGTTCTTC. Its translation is CASSAQQGAYNEQFF.

CDR3 region: CASSQAYGGRNTEAFF. Here the CDR3 DNA reads TGTGCCAGCAGCCAAGCCTATGGGGGCAGGAACACTGAAGCTTTCTTT. The genes are TRBV3-1 (or the pseudogene TRBV3-2) and TRBJ1-1; possibly TRBD1 for D (6 bases). Deletions cut 1 base from V and 1 base from J, with 13 bases between. The CDR3 length is 16 residues. Germline V lookup: CDR1 LGHDT, CDR2 YNNKEL (reference sequence).

CDR3 sequence (DNA): TGTGCCAGCAGCCCACCCCCGACTAGTGGGTTGGGGCAGTTCTTC. Its protein product is CASSPPPTSGLGQFF. V is TRBV7-9 and J is TRBJ2-1, with D perhaps TRBD2 (6 bases). The CDR3 is 15 residues long. V shed 5 bases and J shed 12 bases, with 23 bases lying between them. Germline V CDR1 and CDR2: SEHNR, FQNEAQ (reference sequence).

This CDR3 reads CAWSAPLAGEVDEQFF. CDR3 in DNA: TGTGCCTGGAGTGCCCCTTTAGCGGGAGAAGTCGATGAGCAGTTCTTC. The chain recombines TRBV30 with TRBJ2-1; 9 bases are shared with TRBD2. The CDR3 loop spans 16 amino acids. The trim removed 1 base at V and 8 bases at J, leaving 12 bases unmatched. CDR1 is GTSNPN and CDR2 is SVGIG in the germline V gene (reference sequence).

The chain carries TRBV29-1 and TRBJ1-1; 8 nucleotides line up with TRBD1. Per the germline V gene, CDR1 is SQVTM and CDR2 is ANQGSEA. The CDR3 length is 13 residues. The V segment lost 4 bases and the J segment 6 bases; nucleotides outside the gene matches: 7. CDR3 residues: CSVVDRGTSEAFF. The CDR3 DNA sequence: TGCAGCGTTGTCGACAGGGGAACCTCTGAAGCTTTCTTT.

The DNA for the CDR3 is TGTGCCAGCAGATTGGGACAGTCGAACACCGGGGAGCTGTTTTTT. Translated, it gives CASRLGQSNTGELFF. The gene calls are TRBV6-5 and TRBJ2-2, with 7 bases that match TRBD1. V trimming: 6 bases; J trimming: 0 bases; junction bases outside the gene matches: 4. This CDR3 is built from 15 residues. CDR1 MNHEY and CDR2 SVGAGI come from the germline V gene.

This clone was counted between two and nine times. The V gene is TRBV7-8, the J gene TRBJ2-1; possibly TRBD2 for D (6 bases). Germline loops: CDR1 SGHVS, CDR2 FQNEAQ. Trimming pared 5 bases from V and 2 bases from J, leaving 19 bases between. The CDR3 contains 17 residues. The chain's CDR3 is CASSRLLAPQTYNEQFF. The DNA for the CDR3 is TGTGCCAGCAGCCGTCTACTAGCTCCTCAAACCTACAATGAGCAGTTCTTC.

V is TRBV3-1 (or the pseudogene TRBV3-2) and J is TRBJ2-3; D uncertain. The CDR3 extends over 12 amino acids. V was trimmed by 1 base and J by 4 bases, leaving 3 bases between them. CDR1 and CDR2 from the germline V gene are LGHDT and YNNKEL (reference sequence). CDR3 loop: CASSQAADTQYF. CDR3 in DNA: TGTGCCAGCAGCCAAGCAGCAGATACGCAGTATTTT.

J is TRBJ1-4 and V is TRBV3-1 (or the pseudogene TRBV3-2), with no clear D. Trimming pared 1 base from V and 8 bases from J, leaving 11 bases between. The CDR3 is 14 amino acids. Germline V gene sequence: CDR1 LGHDT, CDR2 YNNKEL (reference sequence). The CDR3 loop is CASSQGPRSEKLFF. The CDR3 DNA reads TGTGCCAGCAGCCAAGGCCCCCGGAGCGAAAAACTGTTTTTT.

The gene calls are TRBV28 and TRBJ1-5; D is undetermined. Trimming stripped 7 bases from V and 2 bases from J, with 9 bases between. The CDR3 loop spans 13 amino acids. In germline, CDR1 is MDHEN, CDR2 SYDVKM. CDR3 bases: TGTGCCAGCAAAGACGGGGGCAATCAGCCCCAGCATTTT. Translated: CASKDGGNQPQHF.

V gene TRBV30 combines with J gene TRBJ1-1; 7 bases match TRBD1. The CDR3 totals 12 residues. V dropped 5 bases and J dropped 5; count of bases not matched to a gene: 5. From germline, CDR1 is GTSNPN and CDR2 SVGIG (reference sequence). The CDR3 DNA reads TGTGCCTGGTCCCTCAGGGGGACTGAAGCTTTCTTT. It yields the protein CAWSLRGTEAFF. Full variable domain (outside the CDR3, taken from reference TRBV30 and TRBJ1-1): SQTIHQWPATLVQPVGSPLSLECTVEGTSNPNLYWYRQAAGRGLQLLFYSVGIGQISSEVPQNLSASRPQDRQFILSSKKLLLSDSGFYLCAWSLRGTEAFFGQGTRLTVV.

This chain joins TRBV30 and TRBJ1-5; D gene unclear. Germline CDR1 and CDR2: GTSNPN and SVGIG (reference sequence). This CDR3 has 13 residues. With 1 base removed from V and 2 bases from J, the gap between germline ends came to 6 bases. CDR3 sequence (DNA): TGTGCCTGGAGTGGCCGGGGCAATCAGCCCCAGCATTTT. Translation: CAWSGRGNQPQHF.

The V and J genes are TRBV28 and TRBJ1-6; D possibly corresponds to TRBD1 (6 bases). The CDR3 is made up of 15 amino acids. Germline V gene sequence: CDR1 MDHEN, CDR2 SYDVKM. The V end was cut by 5 bases, the J end by 14 bases, with 22 bases between. CDR3 sequence reads: CASSHRETPNPTLHF. The CDR3 DNA sequence: TGTGCCAGCAGTCACAGGGAAACACCCAACCCAACCCTCCACTTT.

J is TRBJ2-5 and V is TRBV2; D possibly corresponds to TRBD2 (5 bases). V was clipped by 1 base and J by 0 bases, with 18 bases between them. This CDR3 is 18 amino acids long. The V gene's germline CDR1 is SNHLY and CDR2 FYNNEI. The CDR3 here is CASSEGELAVVYQETQYF. CDR3 bases: TGTGCCAGCAGTGAAGGGGAGTTGGCAGTTGTGTACCAAGAGACCCAGTACTTC.

The CDR3 bases are TGTGCCAGCACCCATGCGAGGGTAGGCGTTGCCTATGGCTACACCTTC. Its translation is CASTHARVGVAYGYTF. The rearrangement uses TRBV9 and TRBJ1-2; no definite D call. Trimming took off 6 bases at V and 4 bases at J, with 22 bases between the two ends. The CDR3 length is 16 residues. Germline-derived CDR1 and CDR2 are SGDLS and YYNGEE.

The V gene is TRBV2, the J gene TRBJ2-1; 8 bases fit TRBD2. The ends lost 2 bases at V and 6 bases at J; junction bases unmatched: 6. The CDR3 is 15 residues long. Germline assignment: CDR1 SNHLY and CDR2 FYNNEI. Written as DNA, the CDR3 is TGTGCCAGCAGTGAACTCGGGGGGGCCGCCAATGAGCAGTTCTTC. Its translation is CASSELGGAANEQFF.

The chain recombines TRBV11-3 with TRBJ1-1; 7 positions match TRBD1. CDR1 SGHNT and CDR2 YENEEA come from the germline V gene. This CDR3 spans 12 amino acids. The junction had 4 bases not matched to a gene; V was cut back by 6 bases and J by 6 bases. The CDR3 loop is CASSQGGPEAFF. The DNA of the CDR3 is TGTGCCAGCAGTCAAGGGGGCCCTGAAGCTTTCTTT.

Comments on this clone: The same CDR3 is also encoded by other DNA sequences in this sample. This chain connects TRBV5-4 to TRBJ2-7; tentatively, D is TRBD2 (7 bases). The CDR3 sequence is 17 residues long. The V and J ends lost 0 bases and 3 bases respectively, with 19 bases between them. From germline, CDR1 is SGHNT and CDR2 YYREEE (reference sequence). Here the CDR3 DNA reads TGTGCCAGCAGCTTGGGTGGGCGGGGGCGCAAGGGCTACGAGCAGTACTTC. Its translation: CASSLGGRGRKGYEQYF.

Only one count was recorded for this clone. This chain uses TRBV5-1 with TRBJ1-2; TRBD1 might be the D (6 bases). Trimming removed 1 base from V and 7 bases from J, with 8 bases in between. Germline CDR1 and CDR2: SGHRS and YFSETQ. The CDR3 has 12 residues. This chain's CDR3 is CASSLTDSGYTF. The CDR3, as DNA: TGCGCCAGCAGCTTGACGGACAGTGGCTACACCTTC.

This chain connects TRBV19 to TRBJ1-1; D is unclear. The germline V and J ends were trimmed by 7 bases and 3 bases, with 12 bases remaining between them. This CDR3 spans 13 amino acids. Per the germline V gene, CDR1 is LNHDA and CDR2 is SQIVND (reference sequence). The CDR3 bases are TGTGCCAGTACTCCCGCCGAGGACACTGAAGCTTTCTTT. Its translation is CASTPAEDTEAFF.

The chain carries TRBV18 and TRBJ1-2; D ambiguous. V was shortened by 6 bases and J by 6 bases, with 14 bases between the two germline ends. Germline CDR1 KGHSH, CDR2 LQKENI. This CDR3 is 13 amino acids long. The CDR3 coding sequence is TGTGCCAGCTCCCCGCGCCCAGGCGATGGCTACACCTTC. As protein: CASSPRPGDGYTF.

The rearrangement links TRBV27 to TRBJ2-7; maybe TRBD2 (6 bases). CDR3 length: 14 residues. Trimming shortened V by 4 bases and J by 7 bases, and 17 bases separated the two germline ends. Germline loops: CDR1 MNHEY, CDR2 SMNVEV (reference sequence). CDR3 protein: CASSYAGKSQEQYF. The CDR3 nucleotides read TGTGCCAGCAGTTATGCGGGAAAGTCGCAGGAGCAGTACTTC.